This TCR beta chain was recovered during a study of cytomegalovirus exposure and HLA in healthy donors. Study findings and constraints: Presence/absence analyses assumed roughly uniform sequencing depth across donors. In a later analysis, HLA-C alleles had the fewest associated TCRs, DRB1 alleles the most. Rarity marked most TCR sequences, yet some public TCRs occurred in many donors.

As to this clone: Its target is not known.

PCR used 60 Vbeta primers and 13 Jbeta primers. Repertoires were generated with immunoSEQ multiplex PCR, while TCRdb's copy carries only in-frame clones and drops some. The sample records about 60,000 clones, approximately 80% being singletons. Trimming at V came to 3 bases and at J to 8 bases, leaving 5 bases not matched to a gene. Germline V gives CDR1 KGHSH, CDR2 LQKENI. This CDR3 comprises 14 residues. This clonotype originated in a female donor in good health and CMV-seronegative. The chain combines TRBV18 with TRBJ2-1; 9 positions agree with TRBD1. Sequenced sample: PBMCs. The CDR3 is CASSPVTGGDEQFF. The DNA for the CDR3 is TGTGCCAGCTCACCCGTGACAGGGGGGGATGAGCAGTTCTTC. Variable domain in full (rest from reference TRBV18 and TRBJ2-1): NAGVMQNPRHLVRRRGQEARLRCSPMKGHSHVYWYRQLPEEGLKFMVYLQKENIIDESGMPKERFSAEFPKEGPSILRIQQVVRGDSAAYFCASSPVTGGDEQFFGPGTRLTVL.